Listed below are T cell receptor beta chains from one sample, sequenced in a study of OX40 agonist ivuxolimab in advanced cancers. Produced via immunoSEQ multiplex PCR; TCRdb's table is partial and in-frame only. Of tens of thousands of clones listed, 87% are singletons. The sample here was CD4+ or CD8+ T cells sorted from blood, taken in a trial of the OX40 agonist ivuxolimab. These receptors were obtained from an adult with an advanced solid tumor such as melanoma, head and neck, liver or kidney cancer. Both conserved end residues are part of each CDR3. The D gene is left open where the match is weak. Not all rows give a size; the values are once, few, many and, for expanded clones, a class.

V: TRBV6-1
size: .
D: .
J: TRBJ2-3
DNA: TGTGCCAGCAGCGGTGGAGGGGCCAGCACAGATACGCAGTATTTT
CDR3: CASSGGGASTDTQYF

V: TRBV30
size: .
D: TRBD1
J: TRBJ2-1
DNA: TGTGCCTGGACGAGGGGGCGATATCGTAGTGAGCAGTTCTTC
CDR3: CAWTRGRYRSEQFF

V: TRBV6-1
size: .
D: .
J: TRBJ1-1
DNA: TGTGCCAGCAGTTTGGACAGGAACACTGAAGCTTTCTTT
CDR3: CASSLDRNTEAFF

V: TRBV5-1
size: .
D: .
J: TRBJ2-3
DNA: TGCGCCAGCAGCTTGTCGGGTCTTAGCACAGATACGCAGTATTTT
CDR3: CASSLSGLSTDTQYF

V: TRBV18
size: .
D: .
J: TRBJ2-2
DNA: TGTGCCAGCCCAACAGGGACCGGGGAGCTGTTTTTT
CDR3: CASPTGTGELFF

V: TRBV19
size: .
D: TRBD1
J: TRBJ2-3
DNA: TGTGCCAGTGGGGAACAGGGGATAGATACGCAGTATTTT
CDR3: CASGEQGIDTQYF

V: TRBV10-3
size: .
D: .
J: TRBJ2-3
DNA: TGTGCCATCACTGGGACCTTTAGCACAGATACGCAGTATTTT
CDR3: CAITGTFSTDTQYF

V: TRBV5-8
size: .
D: .
J: TRBJ2-7
DNA: TGTGCCAGCAGCACGGCCTACGAGCAGTACTTC
CDR3: CASSTAYEQYF

V: TRBV9
size: .
D: TRBD2
J: TRBJ2-1
DNA: TGTGCCAGCAGCGTAGCTACTACTAGCGGGGGGGTATACAATGAGCAGTTCTTC
CDR3: CASSVATTSGGVYNEQFF

V: TRBV25-1
size: .
D: .
J: TRBJ2-5
DNA: TGTGCCAGCCAACTCCCCGGGGCCCTCGGAGAGACCCAGTACTTC
CDR3: CASQLPGALGETQYF

V: TRBV19
size: .
D: .
J: TRBJ2-5
DNA: TGTGCCAGTAGTCTTAGGGGGCGGGGTGGGCCCCAGTACTTC
CDR3: CASSLRGRGGPQYF

V: TRBV11-1
size: .
D: TRBD1
J: TRBJ2-1
DNA: TGTGCCAGCAGCTTAGAGAGGACAGGGAGCTATGAGCAGTTCTTC
CDR3: CASSLERTGSYEQFF

V: TRBV6-1
size: .
D: .
J: TRBJ1-5
DNA: TGTGCCAGCCGCCCCATAAATATTGACGGTCAGCCCCAGCATTTT
CDR3: CASRPINIDGQPQHF

V: TRBV7-9
size: .
D: .
J: TRBJ2-1
DNA: TGTGCCAGCAGCGTACAGGGAAATGAGCAGTTCTTC
CDR3: CASSVQGNEQFF

V: TRBV19
size: .
D: .
J: TRBJ1-1
DNA: TGTGCCAGTAGTCTCCTCCCAGGGATGAACACTGAAGCTTTCTTT
CDR3: CASSLLPGMNTEAFF

V: TRBV14
size: .
D: TRBD2
J: TRBJ2-1
DNA: TGTGCCAGCAGCCAACCGGGACTAGGGGTTGAGCAGTTCTTC
CDR3: CASSQPGLGVEQFF

V: TRBV9
size: .
D: .
J: TRBJ2-7
DNA: TGTGCCAGCAGCGTAGGTACGGCCAAGCCGCAGTACTTC
CDR3: CASSVGTAKPQYF

V: TRBV5-4
size: .
D: TRBD1
J: TRBJ2-1
DNA: TGTGCCAGCAGCTTGGCTGGGACAGGGGGCCGCAATGAGCAGTTCTTC
CDR3: CASSLAGTGGRNEQFF

V: TRBV7-9
size: .
D: TRBD2
J: TRBJ2-1
DNA: TGTGCCAGCAGCTCCACTAGCGGGAGCGAAAATGAGCAGTTCTTC
CDR3: CASSSTSGSENEQFF

V: TRBV30
size: .
D: .
J: TRBJ1-4
DNA: TGTGCCTGGAGTGCCCAGACGGGAAAACTGTTTTTT
CDR3: CAWSAQTGKLFF

V: TRBV4-2
size: few
D: TRBD2
J: TRBJ2-7
DNA: TGTGCCAGCAGCCAAGAGTCTAGCGGGCCCTACGAGCAGTACTTC
CDR3: CASSQESSGPYEQYF

V: TRBV6-4
size: once
D: .
J: TRBJ2-1
DNA: TGTGCCAGCAGGACCGGTCGGACAAAGTACAATGAGCAGTTCTTC
CDR3: CASRTGRTKYNEQFF

V: TRBV30
size: .
D: TRBD1
J: TRBJ1-6
DNA: TGTGCCTGGAGTGGAGGGACAGGAGAGGAGTCACCCCTCCACTTT
CDR3: CAWSGGTGEESPLHF

V: TRBV6-5
size: .
D: .
J: TRBJ2-7
DNA: TGTGCCAGCAGCACGGGACCGACCTACGAGCAGTACTTC
CDR3: CASSTGPTYEQYF

V: TRBV5-1
size: .
D: .
J: TRBJ1-2
DNA: TGCGCCAGCAGCCCGAAAAGTTGGGGGCAGGGAGATGGCTACACCTTC
CDR3: CASSPKSWGQGDGYTF

V: TRBV2
size: .
D: TRBD1
J: TRBJ2-7
DNA: TGTGCCAGCAGTGAACCGGGACAGGGAACCTACGAGCAGTACTTC
CDR3: CASSEPGQGTYEQYF

V: TRBV5-1
size: .
D: .
J: TRBJ2-7
DNA: TGCGCCAGCAGCTTAGGAGCGGGCGAGCAGTACTTC
CDR3: CASSLGAGEQYF

V: TRBV10-3
size: .
D: .
J: TRBJ1-5
DNA: TGTGCCATCAGTGAGGAGGTCTACCAGCCCCAGCATTTT
CDR3: CAISEEVYQPQHF

V: TRBV7-9
size: .
D: .
J: TRBJ1-4
DNA: TGTGCCAGCAGCCTGGACAGCCTAAATGAAAAACTGTTTTTT
CDR3: CASSLDSLNEKLFF

V: TRBV5-1
size: .
D: .
J: TRBJ2-5
DNA: TGCGCCAGCAGCCGGGACCTTGAGACCCAGTACTTC
CDR3: CASSRDLETQYF

V: TRBV28
size: .
D: TRBD1
J: TRBJ1-5
DNA: TGTGCCAGCAGTCTACAGGGGGCAGGGGGCAATCAGCCCCAGCATTTT
CDR3: CASSLQGAGGNQPQHF

V: TRBV4-1
size: .
D: TRBD2
J: TRBJ2-5
DNA: TGCGCCAGCAGCCAAAGACTAGCGGTACAAGAGACCCAGTACTTC
CDR3: CASSQRLAVQETQYF

V: TRBV2
size: .
D: .
J: TRBJ1-5
DNA: TGTGCCAGCAGTTACGGAGGCGCGAATCAGCCCCAGCATTTT
CDR3: CASSYGGANQPQHF

V: TRBV11-2
size: few
D: TRBD1
J: TRBJ2-3
DNA: TGTGCCAGCACCTCGACAGGGCTAAGCACAGATACGCAGTATTTT
CDR3: CASTSTGLSTDTQYF

V: TRBV11-2
size: .
D: .
J: TRBJ2-7
DNA: TGTGCCAGCAGCTCAACTTCAGGGCACTACGAGCAGTACTTC
CDR3: CASSSTSGHYEQYF

V: TRBV20-1
size: once
D: .
J: TRBJ1-2
DNA: TGCAGTGCGTATACGGGGTATGGCTACACCTTC
CDR3: CSAYTGYGYTF

V: TRBV2
size: .
D: .
J: TRBJ2-3
DNA: TGTGCCAGCAGGCCCCGGGGTGTTACAGATACGCAGTATTTT
CDR3: CASRPRGVTDTQYF

V: TRBV2
size: few
D: .
J: TRBJ2-7
DNA: TGTGCCAGCGAACAGGGACCCTACGAGCAGTACTTC
CDR3: CASEQGPYEQYF

V: TRBV19
size: .
D: TRBD1
J: TRBJ1-2
DNA: TGTGCCAGTAGCCTAGGACAGGGGACCGGCTACACCTTC
CDR3: CASSLGQGTGYTF

V: TRBV9
size: once
D: TRBD2
J: TRBJ2-1
DNA: TGTGCCAGCAGCGCTAGCGGGAGCCCCTACAATGAGCAGTTCTTC
CDR3: CASSASGSPYNEQFF

V: TRBV10-3
size: .
D: .
J: TRBJ2-5
DNA: TGTGCCATCAGTGAGCGGCTGGGCGGCCAAGAGACCCAGTACTTC
CDR3: CAISERLGGQETQYF

V: TRBV7-8
size: .
D: TRBD2
J: TRBJ2-7
DNA: TGTGCCAGCAGCCGTGGGACTAGCGGAGTTTACGAGCAGTACTTC
CDR3: CASSRGTSGVYEQYF

V: TRBV19
size: .
D: .
J: TRBJ1-5
DNA: TGTGCCAGTAGTACAGGAAAACGGGGGAATCAGCCCCAGCATTTT
CDR3: CASSTGKRGNQPQHF

V: TRBV6-1
size: .
D: TRBD1
J: TRBJ2-7
DNA: TGTGCCAGCAGTGAAAGAGCGGCAGGGGGCTACGAGCAGTACTTC
CDR3: CASSERAAGGYEQYF

V: TRBV7-8
size: .
D: .
J: TRBJ2-6
DNA: TGTGCCAGCAGCTTAGGGGGCGGCTCTGGGGCCAACGTCCTGACTTTC
CDR3: CASSLGGGSGANVLTF

V: TRBV29-1
size: .
D: .
J: TRBJ2-3
DNA: TGCAGCGTCGCAGAGGGTGCAGATACGCAGTATTTT
CDR3: CSVAEGADTQYF

V: TRBV6-1
size: .
D: TRBD1
J: TRBJ2-1
DNA: TGTGCCAGCAGTGAATTTGGTCCAGGGGGCTCCTACAATGAGCAGTTCTTC
CDR3: CASSEFGPGGSYNEQFF

V: TRBV27
size: once
D: .
J: TRBJ1-1
DNA: TGTGCCAGCAGTTTATCACTGACAGTTGTCTATGAAGCTTTCTTT
CDR3: CASSLSLTVVYEAFF

V: TRBV19
size: .
D: .
J: TRBJ1-5
DNA: TGTGCCAGTAGTATTTCGGTGGGGCCGGGCAGCAATCAGCCCCAGCATTTT
CDR3: CASSISVGPGSNQPQHF

V: TRBV19
size: .
D: .
J: TRBJ1-5
DNA: TGTGCCAGCCGTGGAGGCAATCAGCCCCAGCATTTT
CDR3: CASRGGNQPQHF